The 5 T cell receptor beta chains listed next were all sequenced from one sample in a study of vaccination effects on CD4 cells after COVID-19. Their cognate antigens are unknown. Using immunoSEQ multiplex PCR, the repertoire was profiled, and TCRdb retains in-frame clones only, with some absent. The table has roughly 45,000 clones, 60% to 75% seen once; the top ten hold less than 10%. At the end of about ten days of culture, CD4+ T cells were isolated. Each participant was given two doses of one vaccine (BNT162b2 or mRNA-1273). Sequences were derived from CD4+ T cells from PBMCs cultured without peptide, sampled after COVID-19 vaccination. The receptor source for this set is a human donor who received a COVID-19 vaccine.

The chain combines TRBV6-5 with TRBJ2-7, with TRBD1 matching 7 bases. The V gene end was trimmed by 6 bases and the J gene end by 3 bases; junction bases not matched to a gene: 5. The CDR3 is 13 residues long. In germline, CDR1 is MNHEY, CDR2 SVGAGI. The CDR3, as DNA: TGTGCCAGCAGCGCCGACAGGGACTACGAGCAGTACTTC. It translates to CASSADRDYEQYF.

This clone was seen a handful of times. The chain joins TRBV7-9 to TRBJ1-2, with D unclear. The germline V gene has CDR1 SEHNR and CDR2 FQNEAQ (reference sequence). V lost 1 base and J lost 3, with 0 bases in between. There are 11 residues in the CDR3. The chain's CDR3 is CASSLDYGYTF. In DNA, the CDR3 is TGTGCCAGCAGCTTAGACTATGGCTACACCTTC.

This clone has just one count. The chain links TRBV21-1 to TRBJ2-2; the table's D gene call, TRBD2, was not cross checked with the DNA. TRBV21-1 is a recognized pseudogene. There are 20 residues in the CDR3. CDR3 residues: CASSKRPPSGRARVTGELFF. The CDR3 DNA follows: TGTGCCAGCAGCAAAAGGCCCCCTAGCGGGAGGGCCAGGGTCACCGGGGAGCTGTTTTTT.

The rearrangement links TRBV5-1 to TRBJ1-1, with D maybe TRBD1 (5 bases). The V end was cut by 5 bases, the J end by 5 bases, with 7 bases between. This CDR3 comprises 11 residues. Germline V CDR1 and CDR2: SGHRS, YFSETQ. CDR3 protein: CASRGETEAFF. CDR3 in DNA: TGCGCCAGCAGAGGGGAAACTGAAGCTTTCTTT.

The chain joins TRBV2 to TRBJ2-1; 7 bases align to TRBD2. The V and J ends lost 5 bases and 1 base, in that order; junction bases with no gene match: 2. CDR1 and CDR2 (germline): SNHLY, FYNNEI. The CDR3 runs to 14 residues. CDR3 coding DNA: TGTGCCAGCAGTAGTAGCGGGTCCTACAATGAGCAGTTCTTC. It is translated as CASSSSGSYNEQFF. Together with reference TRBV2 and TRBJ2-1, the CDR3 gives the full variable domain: EPEVTQTPSHQVTQMGQEVILRCVPISNHLYFYWYRQILGQKVEFLVSFYNNEISEKSEIFDDQFSVERPDGSNFTLKIRSTKLEDSAMYFCASSSSGSYNEQFFGPGTRLTVL.